The clone carrying this TCR beta chain showed up just once. Its cognate antigen is unknown. This sample stems from a study of response to subunit inactivated influenza vaccine. Per germline, CDR1 DFQATT and CDR2 SNEGSKA (reference sequence). The CDR3 has 18 residues. The junction had 11 bases not matched to a gene; V was cut back by 0 bases and J by 3 bases. MiXCR, applied by TCRdb to the RT-PCR reads, yields one record per CDR3 protein. The sample has about 700,000 distinct CDR3 sequences, 14% seen once. Findings of the study overall: Few new T cells, the authors suggested, are recruited by each seasonal influenza vaccination.

Sequencing used PBMCs from blood, obtained 14 to 15 days before vaccination. The receptor comes from a man aged 50 to 60 who received an inactivated influenza vaccine. The V call is TRBV20-1, the J call TRBJ2-2; TRBD1 matches at 9 bases. The DNA of the CDR3 is TGCAGTGCTAGAGATCGCCAAACAGGGGGCTCGTACACCGGGGAGCTGTTTTTT. Translated: CSARDRQTGGSYTGELFF.